In its sample, the clone carrying this T cell receptor beta chain was seen many times. These data are taken from a study of regulatory T cells in long-lasting Graves disease. Time point: newly diagnosed GD, antithyroid drugs for less than 3 months. Following extraction of RNA from PBMCs, that RNA was used to make the TCR library. CDR3 length: 16 amino acids. Trimming pared 1 base from V and 0 bases from J, leaving 10 bases between. HTBI primers from iRepertoire and Arm-PCR of CDR3 regions yielded the TCR beta libraries. MiXCR, run by TCRdb on the multiplex PCR reads, gives a single entry per CDR3 protein. The sample shows 400,000 to 500,000 distinct CDR3 sequences, approximately 15% of them seen only once. These same data were also listed under a study on T cells in Graves' hyperthyroidism and ophthalmopathy.

Sequencing used peripheral blood mononuclear cells (PBMCs), obtained at new diagnosis, from a patient treated with antithyroid drugs. The rearrangement links TRBV12-3 or TRBV12-4 to TRBJ1-3; no clear D. This clonotype originated in a middle-aged woman with Graves disease. The CDR3 DNA follows: TGTGCCAGCAGTTTAGGTACGGGAGGCTCTGGAAACACCATATATTTT. It specifies CASSLGTGGSGNTIYF.